Below, 23 T cell receptor beta chains from the same sample are listed, as sequenced in a study of CD8 T cells in ankylosing spondylitis. A single record per CDR3 protein comes from TCRdb applying MiXCR to the 5' RACE reads. Counted here are about 460,000 distinct CDR3 sequences, 5.3% occurring once; the ten biggest clones make up approximately 4%. Their specific antigens are unknown. Study-level results: Ankylosing spondylitis blood appeared to be characterized by a TCR beta motif of 8 or 9 highly homologous variants.

The sequenced sample consisted of blood, either unsorted or a sorted T cell fraction (not recorded which). Every receptor here comes from a male donor with ankylosing spondylitis.

V and J are TRBV11-3 and TRBJ2-2; the match to TRBD2 covers 10 bases. This CDR3 has 17 residues. Trimming removed 4 bases from V and 3 bases from J; junction bases left unmatched: 8. CDR1 is SGHNT and CDR2 is YENEEA in the germline V gene. The CDR3 loop reads CASSYGLAAPYTGELFF. CDR3 DNA sequence: TGTGCCAGCAGCTACGGACTAGCGGCCCCCTACACCGGGGAGCTGTTTTTT.

This clonotype was observed at least ten times. The chain is built from TRBV7-8 and TRBJ2-1; weak D call: TRBD2 (7 bases). The CDR3 loop spans 15 amino acids. Germline values: CDR1 SGHVS, CDR2 FQNEAQ. With 5 bases removed from V and 2 bases from J, the gap between germline ends came to 13 bases. The CDR3 region is CASSGGGGTYNEQFF. For the CDR3, the DNA is TGTGCCAGCAGCGGGGGGGGCGGTACCTACAATGAGCAGTTCTTC.

The rearrangement joins TRBV7-8 to TRBJ2-1, with TRBD2 matching 9 bases. Per the germline V gene, CDR1 is SGHVS and CDR2 is FQNEAQ. This CDR3 comprises 15 residues. V lost 4 bases, J lost 4 bases, and 5 bases stayed unmatched. DNA for the CDR3: TGTGCCAGCAGCTCCGGGACTAGCCTATACAATGAGCAGTTCTTC. As protein: CASSSGTSLYNEQFF.

This clonotype was found many times. The rearrangement joins TRBV30 to TRBJ1-6; 9 bases match TRBD1. The CDR3 runs to 16 residues. Per the germline V gene, CDR1 is GTSNPN and CDR2 is SVGIG (reference sequence). V lost 2 bases, J lost 10 bases, and 12 bases stayed unmatched. The CDR3: CAWSPSFDRGGSPLHF. The CDR3 nucleotides are TGTGCCTGGAGTCCTTCCTTCGACAGGGGGGGATCACCCCTCCACTTT. Supplemented by reference TRBV30 and TRBJ1-6, the full variable domain reads SQTIHQWPATLVQPVGSPLSLECTVEGTSNPNLYWYRQAAGRGLQLLFYSVGIGQISSEVPQNLSASRPQDRQFILSSKKLLLSDSGFYLCAWSPSFDRGGSPLHFGNGTRLTVT.

This clonotype showed up many times. V and J are TRBV9 and TRBJ2-7; D possibly corresponds to TRBD2 (6 bases). Germline CDR1 is SGDLS and CDR2 is YYNGEE. The CDR3 loop spans 14 amino acids. Between the trimmed V and J ends, which lost 3 bases and 2 bases, there was a span of 12 bases. The CDR3: CASSAWGEPYEQYF. Here the CDR3 DNA reads TGTGCCAGCAGCGCATGGGGGGAGCCCTACGAGCAGTACTTC.

Many counts were recorded for this clonotype. The V call is TRBV24-1, the J call TRBJ2-3, with D possibly TRBD1 on 5 matching bases. The CDR3 runs 13 residues. V lost 4 bases and J lost 4, with 8 bases in between. CDR1 KGHDR and CDR2 SFDVKD come from the germline V gene. CDR3 nucleotides: TGTGCCACCAGTGAGGGCAGGGCAGATACGCAGTATTTT. Encoded protein: CATSEGRADTQYF.

The table lists this clonotype with many counts. The rearrangement uses TRBV5-1 and TRBJ1-1; D is unclear. Germline V gives CDR1 SGHRS, CDR2 YFSETQ. The CDR3 is 13 residues long. Trimming stripped 1 base from V and 7 bases from J, with 11 bases between. CDR3 nucleotides: TGCGCCAGCAGCTTGCGCAGGTTTGATGAAGCTTTCTTT. This translates into CASSLRRFDEAFF.

This clonotype occurred many times. CDR3 region: CSAIRPRGASGNTIYF. The CDR3 DNA reads TGCAGTGCTATAAGACCGCGAGGAGCCTCTGGAAACACCATATATTTT. The chain combines TRBV20-1 with TRBJ1-3, with D uncertain. This CDR3 region has 16 residues. The germline V gene has CDR1 DFQATT and CDR2 SNEGSKA (reference sequence). V was shortened by 4 bases and J by 0 bases, with 16 bases between the two germline ends.

The table lists this clonotype with many counts. V and J are TRBV29-1 and TRBJ1-2; 9 positions agree with TRBD1. There are 16 residues in the CDR3. Germline V gene lookup returns CDR1 SQVTM and CDR2 ANQGSEA. V shed 4 bases, J shed 8 bases, and the junction held 17 bases outside the gene matches. The CDR3 is CSVGGVTGTGPKGYTF. The CDR3 DNA reads as TGCAGCGTTGGGGGGGTTACCGGGACAGGGCCCAAAGGCTACACCTTC.

The genes are TRBV19 and TRBJ2-7; D ambiguous. Per the germline V gene, CDR1 is LNHDA and CDR2 is SQIVND (reference sequence). V gave up 3 bases and J gave up 1 base, with 7 bases separating them. The CDR3 length is 13 residues. CDR3 amino acids: CASSMSVSYEQYF. In DNA form, the CDR3 reads TGTGCCAGTAGTATGTCAGTTTCCTACGAGCAGTACTTC.

At least ten counts were recorded for this clonotype. The rearrangement uses TRBV7-8 and TRBJ2-2, with 8 bases fitting TRBD1. The trim removed 1 base at V and 4 bases at J, leaving 8 bases unmatched. Germline lookup yields CDR1 SGHVS and CDR2 FQNEAQ. The CDR3 is made up of 17 amino acids. CDR3 sequence: CASSLGWTGPSTGELFF. CDR3 DNA sequence: TGTGCCAGCAGCTTAGGATGGACAGGGCCGAGCACCGGGGAGCTGTTTTTT.

A few counts support this clonotype. V gene TRBV28 combines with J gene TRBJ1-2, with TRBD1 matching 12 bases. The CDR3 spans 16 residues. Germline CDR1 is MDHEN and CDR2 is SYDVKM. With V trimmed by 4 bases and J by 4 bases, 7 bases remained unmatched. The CDR3, as DNA: TGTGCCAGCAGTTACCCCCGGGACAGGGGGCTCTATGGCTACACCTTC. This translates into CASSYPRDRGLYGYTF.

This clonotype has ten or more counts. The chain uses TRBV5-1 and TRBJ1-5, with D maybe TRBD1 (6 bases). V lost 4 bases, J lost 5 bases, and 13 bases lay in between. Germline V CDR1 and CDR2: SGHRS, YFSETQ. This CDR3 region has 14 residues. CDR3 DNA: TGCGCCAGCAGCAATGGACAGCCGGATCAGCCCCAGCATTTT. This sequence encodes CASSNGQPDQPQHF.

Ten or more counts support this clonotype. J is TRBJ2-7 and V is TRBV20-1, with 7 positions matching TRBD1. The CDR3 is 16 amino acids. CDR1 and CDR2 (germline): DFQATT, SNEGSKA (reference sequence). Unmatched junction bases numbered 10, after V lost 2 bases and J lost 0 bases. The CDR3 spells CSARFRQGPSSYEQYF. CDR3 DNA: TGCAGTGCTAGATTTCGACAGGGCCCTAGCTCCTACGAGCAGTACTTC.

In its sample, this clonotype was seen many times. V is TRBV10-3 and J is TRBJ2-3; 8 bases are shared with TRBD2. Trimming cost V 6 bases and J 2 bases; bases outside gene matches: 4. The CDR3 loop spans 14 amino acids. Looked up from germline, CDR1 is ENHRY and CDR2 is SYGVKD. The CDR3 sequence is CAIRLAEDTDTQYF. CDR3 DNA sequence: TGTGCCATCAGACTAGCGGAGGACACAGATACGCAGTATTTT.

This clonotype has at least ten counts. The chain joins TRBV27 to TRBJ1-2; a possible D gene is TRBD1 (6 bases). Deletions cut 5 bases from V and 2 bases from J, with 18 bases between. The CDR3 is made up of 16 amino acids. CDR1 and CDR2 from the germline V gene are MNHEY and SMNVEV (reference sequence). The CDR3, as DNA: TGTGCCAGCAGTAAATTGGGGGCAGGGGAAAACTATGGCTACACCTTC. Residues: CASSKLGAGENYGYTF.

In its sample, this clonotype was seen many times. This chain joins TRBV20-1 and TRBJ2-3; D not resolved. Per the germline V gene, CDR1 is DFQATT and CDR2 is SNEGSKA (reference sequence). Trimming removed 5 bases from V and 5 bases from J, with 8 bases in between. This CDR3 is 11 amino acids long. The chain's CDR3 is CSAPRGDTQYF. CDR3 coding DNA: TGCAGTGCTCCTAGAGGAGATACGCAGTATTTT.

Concerning this clonotype: This may come from a read error, since a much larger clone is one base off. V is TRBV5-4 and J is TRBJ2-7; TRBD1 matches 8 bases. This CDR3 is built from 15 residues. V lost 1 base, J lost 5 bases, and 8 bases stayed unmatched. Germline CDR1 reads SGHNT; CDR2 reads YYREEE (reference sequence). In DNA form, the CDR3 reads TGTGCCAGCAGCTTGTGGCTTCAGGGGGCCGACGAGCAGTACTTC. Amino acids: CASSLWLQGADEQYF.

This sequence joins TRBV28 and TRBJ2-1, with D uncertain. Looked up from germline, CDR1 is MDHEN and CDR2 is SYDVKM. The V and J ends lost 3 bases and 6 bases respectively, with 9 bases between them. The CDR3 spans 13 residues. The CDR3: CASSLFGANEQFF. DNA of the CDR3: TGTGCCAGCAGTTTGTTCGGTGCCAATGAGCAGTTCTTC.

This clonotype came up many times. The chain recombines TRBV4-1 with TRBJ2-5; D not certain. Germline V gene lookup returns CDR1 MGHRA and CDR2 YSYEKL. The CDR3 sequence is 10 residues long. The ends were cut back, 8 bases at V and 5 bases at J, with 6 bases in the middle. The CDR3 sequence is CASGAETQYF. The CDR3 region has the DNA TGCGCCAGCGGCGCGGAGACCCAGTACTTC.

This clonotype was recorded at least ten times. The chain has TRBV6-2 or TRBV6-3 and TRBJ1-6; D unclear. V lost 2 bases and J lost 9, with 11 bases in between. The CDR3 runs to 14 residues. CDR1 and CDR2 (germline): MNHEY, SVGEGT. The CDR3 DNA reads as TGTGCCAGCAGTTACGTCGGCTTCTCTTCACCCCTCCACTTT. This translates into CASSYVGFSSPLHF.

This clonotype was found many times. V usage is TRBV11-2 and J usage is TRBJ1-6; no reliable D call. Germline CDR1 SGHAT, CDR2 FQNNGV. V was clipped by 3 bases and J by 0 bases, with 6 bases between them. CDR3 length equals 15 residues. CDR3 protein: CASSFDRSYNSPLHF. Written as DNA, the CDR3 is TGTGCCAGCAGCTTTGACCGCTCCTATAATTCACCCCTCCACTTT.

This clonotype showed up many times. This sequence joins TRBV6-2 or TRBV6-3 and TRBJ1-1; no clear D. Trimming stripped 2 bases from V and 4 bases from J, with 14 bases between. Looked up from germline, CDR1 is MNHEY and CDR2 is SVGEGT. The CDR3 is 15 amino acids. CDR3 coding DNA: TGTGCCAGCAGTTACACAAACAAGCCGCCCACTGAAGCTTTCTTT. Translating it yields CASSYTNKPPTEAFF.